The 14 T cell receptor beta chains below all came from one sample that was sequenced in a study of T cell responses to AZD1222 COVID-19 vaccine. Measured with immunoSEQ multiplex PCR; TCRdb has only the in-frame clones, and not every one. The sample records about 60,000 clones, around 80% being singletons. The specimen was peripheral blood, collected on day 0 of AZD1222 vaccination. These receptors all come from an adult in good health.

The CDR3 nucleotides are TGTGCCAGCTGGAACAGGGGGGCAAAGGGCGAGCAGTACGTC. This encodes CASWNRGAKGEQYV. V usage is TRBV5-7 and J usage is TRBJ2-7; 8 bases align to TRBD1. TRBV5-7 is identified as an open reading frame with a role that is uncertain. The junction had 12 bases not matched to a gene; V was cut back by 7 bases and J by 6 bases. The CDR3 length is 14 residues.

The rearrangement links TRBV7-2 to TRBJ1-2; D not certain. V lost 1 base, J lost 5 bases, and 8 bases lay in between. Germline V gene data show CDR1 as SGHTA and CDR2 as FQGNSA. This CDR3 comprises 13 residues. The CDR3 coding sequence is TGTGCCAGCAGCTTAGAACCGGTTTATGGCTACACCTTC. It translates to CASSLEPVYGYTF.

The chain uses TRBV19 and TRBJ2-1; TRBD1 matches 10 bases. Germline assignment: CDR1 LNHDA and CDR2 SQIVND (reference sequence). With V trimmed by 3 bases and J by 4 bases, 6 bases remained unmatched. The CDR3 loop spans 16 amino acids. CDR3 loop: CASSMDSGQGYNEQFF. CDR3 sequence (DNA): TGTGCCAGTAGTATGGATTCGGGACAGGGGTACAATGAGCAGTTCTTC.

CDR3 nucleotides: TGCGCCAGCAGCACGGACAGGGCTCTGAACACTGAAGCTTTCTTT. Amino acid sequence: CASSTDRALNTEAFF. This sequence joins TRBV5-1 and TRBJ1-1; 8 bases are a match to TRBD1. Germline loops: CDR1 SGHRS, CDR2 YFSETQ. The CDR3 is made up of 15 amino acids. With V trimmed by 4 bases and J by 0 bases, 5 bases remained unmatched.

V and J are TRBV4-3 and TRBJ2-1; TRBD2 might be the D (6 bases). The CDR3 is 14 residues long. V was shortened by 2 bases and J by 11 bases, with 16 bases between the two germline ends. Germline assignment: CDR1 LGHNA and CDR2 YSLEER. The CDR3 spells CASSQQPAGPKQFF. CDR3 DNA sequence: TGCGCCAGCAGCCAACAACCGGCGGGACCCAAGCAGTTCTTC.

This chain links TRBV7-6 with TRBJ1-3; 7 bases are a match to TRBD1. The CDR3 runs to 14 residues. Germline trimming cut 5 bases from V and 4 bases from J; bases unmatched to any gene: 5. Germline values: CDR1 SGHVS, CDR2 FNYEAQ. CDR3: CASSQTGKGNTIYF. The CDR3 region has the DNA TGTGCCAGCAGCCAGACAGGGAAGGGAAACACCATATATTTT.

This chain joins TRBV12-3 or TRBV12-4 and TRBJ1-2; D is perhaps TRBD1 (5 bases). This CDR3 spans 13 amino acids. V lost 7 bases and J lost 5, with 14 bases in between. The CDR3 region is CASTRDPTYGYTF. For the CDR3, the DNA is TGTGCCAGCACCCGGGACCCAACTTATGGCTACACCTTC.

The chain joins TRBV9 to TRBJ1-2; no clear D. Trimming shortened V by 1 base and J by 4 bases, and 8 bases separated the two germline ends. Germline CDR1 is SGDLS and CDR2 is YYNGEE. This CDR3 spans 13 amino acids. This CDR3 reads CASSVNGLYGYTF. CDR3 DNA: TGTGCCAGCAGCGTAAACGGGCTCTATGGCTACACCTTC.

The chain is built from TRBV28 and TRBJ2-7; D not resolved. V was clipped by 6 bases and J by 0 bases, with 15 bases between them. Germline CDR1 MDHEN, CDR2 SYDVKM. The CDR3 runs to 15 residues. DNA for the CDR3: TGTGCCAGCAGCTCCATGGGAAGGAGCTCCTACGAGCAGTACTTC. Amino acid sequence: CASSSMGRSSYEQYF.

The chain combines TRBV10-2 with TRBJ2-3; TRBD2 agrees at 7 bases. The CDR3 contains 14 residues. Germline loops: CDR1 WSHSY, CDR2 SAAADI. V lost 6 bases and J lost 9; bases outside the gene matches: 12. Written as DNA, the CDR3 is TGCGCCAGCAGGGACTACCCGCGGGGGATAACGCAGTATTTT. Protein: CASRDYPRGITQYF.

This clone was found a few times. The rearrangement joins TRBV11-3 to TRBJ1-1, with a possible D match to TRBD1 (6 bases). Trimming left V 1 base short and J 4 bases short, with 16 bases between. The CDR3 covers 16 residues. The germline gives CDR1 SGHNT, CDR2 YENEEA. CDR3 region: CASSLAGRGGGTEAFF. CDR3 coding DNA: TGTGCCAGCAGCTTAGCTGGTAGGGGGGGTGGCACTGAAGCTTTCTTT.

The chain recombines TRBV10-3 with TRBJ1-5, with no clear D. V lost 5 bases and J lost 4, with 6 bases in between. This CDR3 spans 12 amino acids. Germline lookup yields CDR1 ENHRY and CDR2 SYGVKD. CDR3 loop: CAISPTNQPQHF. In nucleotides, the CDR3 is TGTGCCATCAGTCCCACGAATCAGCCCCAGCATTTT.

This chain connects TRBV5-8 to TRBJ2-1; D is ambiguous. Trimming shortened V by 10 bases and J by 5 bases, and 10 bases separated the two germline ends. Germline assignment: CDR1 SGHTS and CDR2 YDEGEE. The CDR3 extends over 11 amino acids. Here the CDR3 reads CALVGHNEQFF. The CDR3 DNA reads TGTGCCCTAGTAGGACACAATGAGCAGTTCTTC.

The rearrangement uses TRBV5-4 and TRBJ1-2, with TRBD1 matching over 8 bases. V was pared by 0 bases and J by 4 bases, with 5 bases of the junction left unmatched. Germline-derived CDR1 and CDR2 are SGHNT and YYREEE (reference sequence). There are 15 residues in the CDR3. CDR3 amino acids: CASSLVQGAPYGYTF. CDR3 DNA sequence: TGTGCCAGCAGCTTGGTTCAGGGGGCCCCCTATGGCTACACCTTC.